This passage covers 12 T cell receptor beta chains from one sample sequenced in a study of cytomegalovirus exposure and HLA in healthy donors. TCRdb's copy holds only in-frame clones and misses some; the assay was immunoSEQ multiplex PCR. The sample shows some 170,000 clones, 85% to 90% of them seen only once. Sequencing was performed on PBMCs. These receptors were collected from a woman in her twenties or thirties in good health and CMV-seronegative.

The chain uses TRBV6-5 and TRBJ1-2, with 7 bases that match TRBD1. The junction had 7 bases not matched to a gene; V was cut back by 1 base and J by 5 bases. This CDR3 comprises 15 residues. Germline values: CDR1 MNHEY, CDR2 SVGAGI. The CDR3 DNA reads TGTGCCAGCAGTTACTGGTCAGGGGGGAATTATGGCTACACCTTC. It yields the protein CASSYWSGGNYGYTF.

This chain connects TRBV7-9 to TRBJ1-4; D gene ambiguous. From germline, CDR1 is SEHNR and CDR2 FQNEAQ (reference sequence). The CDR3 has 16 residues. Trimming took off 8 bases at V and 0 bases at J, with 16 bases between the two ends. Here the CDR3 DNA reads TGTGCCAGCGCTGTCGATCCGACGGCAACTAATGAAAAACTGTTTTTT. Translating gives CASAVDPTATNEKLFF.

This sequence joins TRBV11-2 and TRBJ2-5, with a tentative D call TRBD1 (6 bases). The CDR3 is made up of 14 amino acids. Germline assignment: CDR1 SGHAT and CDR2 FQNNGV. V was pared by 5 bases and J by 3 bases, with 13 bases between. The CDR3 sequence is CASSQYRVKETQYF. CDR3 nucleotides: TGTGCCAGCAGCCAATACAGGGTGAAAGAGACCCAGTACTTC.

CDR3: CASKPLADPYNEQFF. In DNA, the CDR3 is TGTGCCAGCAAACCCCTAGCGGACCCTTACAATGAGCAGTTCTTC. V is TRBV9 and J is TRBJ2-1; TRBD2 agrees at 7 bases. Germline V CDR1 and CDR2: SGDLS, YYNGEE. The trim removed 6 bases at V and 4 bases at J, leaving 10 bases unmatched. There are 15 residues in the CDR3.

This sequence joins TRBV7-3 and TRBJ2-1, with 12 positions matching TRBD2. The V gene end was trimmed by 5 bases and the J gene end by 8 bases; junction bases not matched to a gene: 7. CDR1 SGHTA and CDR2 FQGTGA come from the germline V gene. This CDR3 has 15 residues. This chain's CDR3 is CASSLRLAGDYEQFF. The DNA for the CDR3 is TGTGCCAGCAGCCTAAGACTAGCGGGAGATTATGAGCAGTTCTTC.

The V gene is TRBV4-2, the J gene TRBJ2-7, with 10 bases matching TRBD1. The CDR3 is 15 residues long. With 1 base clipped from V and 4 bases from J, the junction kept 4 bases outside the gene matches. Germline V gene data show CDR1 as LGHNA and CDR2 as YNFKEQ. CDR3 bases: TGTGCCAGCAGCCAAGCCCGGGACAGGGGATACGAGCAGTACTTC. Residues: CASSQARDRGYEQYF.

This chain joins TRBV6-8 and TRBJ1-3, with D unclear. From germline, CDR1 is MNHGY and CDR2 SAAAGT. The CDR3 length is 14 residues. Trimming removed 7 bases from V and 2 bases from J, with 12 bases in between. CDR3 in amino acids: CASTLDGPGNTIYF. The CDR3 DNA is TGTGCCAGCACTCTAGACGGCCCTGGAAACACCATATATTTT.

The CDR3 DNA sequence: TGTGCCAGCAGTCCCGGCGGGGGCGCGGGTGGCTACACCTTC. Encoded protein: CASSPGGGAGGYTF. V and J are TRBV6-6 and TRBJ1-2; possible D gene TRBD1, 6 bases. V dropped 5 bases and J dropped 7 bases, with 17 bases sitting between them. This CDR3 region has 14 residues. The germline gives CDR1 MNHNY, CDR2 SVGAGI (reference sequence).

The V gene is TRBV5-6, the J gene TRBJ2-7, with no clear D. Trimming shortened V by 1 base and J by 4 bases, and 21 bases separated the two germline ends. The CDR3 has 17 residues. The germline V gene encodes CDR1 SGHDT and CDR2 YYEEEE. The CDR3: CASSLRSLGRLSYEQYF. As DNA, the CDR3 is TGTGCCAGCAGCTTGCGTAGCCTCGGACGCCTGAGTTACGAGCAGTACTTC.

The chain recombines TRBV5-4 with TRBJ2-5; possibly TRBD2 for D (6 bases). The CDR3 consists of 15 residues. Germline lookup yields CDR1 SGHNT and CDR2 YYREEE (reference sequence). V was pared by 0 bases and J by 0 bases, with 9 bases between. CDR3 coding DNA: TGTGCCAGCAGCTTGGTGGCGGGGTACCAAGAGACCCAGTACTTC. Translated, it gives CASSLVAGYQETQYF.

The chain carries TRBV29-1 and TRBJ1-2; no reliable D call. Germline lookup yields CDR1 SQVTM and CDR2 ANQGSEA. V dropped 6 bases and J dropped 2 bases, with 16 bases sitting between them. This CDR3 comprises 14 residues. CDR3 residues: CSVGLGQSNYGYTF. The CDR3, as DNA: TGCAGCGTAGGTTTAGGGCAATCAAACTATGGCTACACCTTC.

The rearrangement uses TRBV30 and TRBJ2-1; 9 bases align to TRBD2. Germline V gives CDR1 GTSNPN, CDR2 SVGIG (reference sequence). There are 13 residues in the CDR3. After removal of 1 base from V and 8 bases from J, the junction contained 3 bases not matched to a gene. CDR3 in amino acids: CAWSDGGRDEQFF. In DNA, the CDR3 is TGTGCCTGGAGTGACGGCGGGAGGGATGAGCAGTTCTTC.